This TCR beta chain was profiled in a study of blood T cell repertoires in COVID-19. Study background: The United States, Italy and Spain were the sources of the acute and convalescent COVID-19 samples. The cDNA or gDNA used as material had been derived from T cells, B-cell-depleted T cells, or PBMCs.

Patients in Seattle were enrolled during active infection, then followed longitudinally. Authors' analysis steps: Amplification with reference gene primers provided the estimates of nucleated cell counts. Clones were sequenced by immunoSEQ multiplex PCR, and TCRdb holds only the in-frame ones, with some missing. V and J calls and clone size are copied from that table; D and trimming were computed from the DNA. This table holds 150,000 to 200,000 clones, about four fifths found once. This clonotype originated in a woman aged 60-75 years with COVID-19, enrolled during active disease. Sequenced material: peripheral blood.

CDR3 protein: CASIFAGVPVGNEQFF. In nucleotides, the CDR3 is TGTGCCAGCATTTTTGCGGGAGTGCCGGTGGGAAATGAGCAGTTCTTC. The gene calls are TRBV28 and TRBJ2-1; 7 positions agree with TRBD2. CDR1 is MDHEN, CDR2 SYDVKM, per germline. Losses at the gene ends were 7 bases for V and 7 bases for J; bases not matched to a gene: 16. The CDR3 is made up of 16 amino acids.